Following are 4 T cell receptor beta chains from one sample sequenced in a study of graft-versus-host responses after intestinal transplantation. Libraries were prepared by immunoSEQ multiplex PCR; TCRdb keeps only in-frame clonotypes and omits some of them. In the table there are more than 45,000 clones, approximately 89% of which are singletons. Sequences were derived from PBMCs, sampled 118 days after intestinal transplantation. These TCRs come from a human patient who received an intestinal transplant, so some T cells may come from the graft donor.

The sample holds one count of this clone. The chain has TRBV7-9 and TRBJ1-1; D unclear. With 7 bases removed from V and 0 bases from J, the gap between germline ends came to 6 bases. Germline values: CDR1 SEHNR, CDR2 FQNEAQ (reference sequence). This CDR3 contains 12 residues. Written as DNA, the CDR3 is TGTGCCAGCACCCAGGTGAACACTGAAGCTTTCTTT. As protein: CASTQVNTEAFF.

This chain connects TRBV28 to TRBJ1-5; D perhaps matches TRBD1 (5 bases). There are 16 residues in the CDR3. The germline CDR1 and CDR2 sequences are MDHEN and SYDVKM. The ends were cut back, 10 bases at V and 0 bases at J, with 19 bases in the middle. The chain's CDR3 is CAIRRGGRDSNQPQHF. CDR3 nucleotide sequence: TGTGCCATCCGCCGGGGGGGGAGGGATAGCAATCAGCCCCAGCATTTT.

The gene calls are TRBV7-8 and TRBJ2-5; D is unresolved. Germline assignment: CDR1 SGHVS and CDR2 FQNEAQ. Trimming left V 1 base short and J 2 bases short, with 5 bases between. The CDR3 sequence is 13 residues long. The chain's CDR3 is CASSLGQQETQYF. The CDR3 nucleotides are TGTGCCAGCAGCTTAGGGCAGCAAGAGACCCAGTACTTC.

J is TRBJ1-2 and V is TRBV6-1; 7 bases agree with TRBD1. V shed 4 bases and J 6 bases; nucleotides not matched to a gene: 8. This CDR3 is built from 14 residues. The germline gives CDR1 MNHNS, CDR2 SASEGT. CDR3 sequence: CASSAIQGRDGYTF. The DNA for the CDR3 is TGTGCCAGCAGTGCTATACAGGGGAGGGATGGCTACACCTTC.